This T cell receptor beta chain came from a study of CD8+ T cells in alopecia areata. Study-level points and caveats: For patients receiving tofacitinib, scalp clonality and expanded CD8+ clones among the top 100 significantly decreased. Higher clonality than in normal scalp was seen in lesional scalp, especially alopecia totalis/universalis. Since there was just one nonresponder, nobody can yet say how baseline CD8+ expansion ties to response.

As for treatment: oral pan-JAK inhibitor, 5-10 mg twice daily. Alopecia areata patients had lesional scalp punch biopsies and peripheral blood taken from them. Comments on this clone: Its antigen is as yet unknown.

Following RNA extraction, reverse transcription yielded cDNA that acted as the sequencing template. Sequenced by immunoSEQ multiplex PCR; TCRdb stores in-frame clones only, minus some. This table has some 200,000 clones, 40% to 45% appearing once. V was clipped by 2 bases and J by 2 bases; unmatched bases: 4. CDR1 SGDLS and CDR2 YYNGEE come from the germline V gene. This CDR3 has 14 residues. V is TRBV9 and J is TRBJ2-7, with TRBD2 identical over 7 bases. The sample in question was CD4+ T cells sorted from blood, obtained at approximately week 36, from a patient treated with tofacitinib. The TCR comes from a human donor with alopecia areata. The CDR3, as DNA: TGTGCCAGCAGCGTGGCTAGCGGAACCTACGAGCAGTACTTC. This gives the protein CASSVASGTYEQYF.